What follows describes a single T cell receptor beta chain. Original data processing: Reference gene primer amplification in the assay estimated nucleated cell counts. Here immunoSEQ multiplex PCR was the method, and the copy in TCRdb shows in-frame clones only, minus some. The D gene and trimming were derived from the DNA, and the V and J assignments and clone size from that table. The sample lists some 60,000 clones; about 91% were seen once. This specimen comes from a study of blood T cell repertoires in COVID-19. Study as a whole: In each case, the material was cDNA or gDNA derived from T cells, B-cell-depleted T cells, or PBMCs.

The V gene's germline CDR1 is SGHKS and CDR2 YYEKEE (reference sequence). Trimming cost V 1 base and J 4 bases; bases outside gene matches: 6. The CDR3 runs to 15 residues. The receptor was isolated from a man in his fifties or sixties with acute or convalescent COVID-19. V usage is TRBV5-5 and J usage is TRBJ2-7; 9 bases match TRBD1. What was sequenced was peripheral blood. CDR3 region: CASSLRSGQGYEQYF. CDR3 DNA sequence: TGTGCCAGCAGCTTGCGGTCGGGACAGGGTTACGAGCAGTACTTC.